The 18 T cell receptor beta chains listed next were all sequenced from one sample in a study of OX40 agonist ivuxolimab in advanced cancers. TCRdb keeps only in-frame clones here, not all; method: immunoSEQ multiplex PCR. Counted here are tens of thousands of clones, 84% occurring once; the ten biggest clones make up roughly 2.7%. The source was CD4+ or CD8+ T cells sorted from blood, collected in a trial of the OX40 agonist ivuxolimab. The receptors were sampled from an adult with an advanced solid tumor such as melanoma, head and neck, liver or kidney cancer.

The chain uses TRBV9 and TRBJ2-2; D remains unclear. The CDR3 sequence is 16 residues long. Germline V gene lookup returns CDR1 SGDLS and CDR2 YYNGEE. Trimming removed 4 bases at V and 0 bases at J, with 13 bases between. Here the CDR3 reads CASSPRFGSNTGELFF. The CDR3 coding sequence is TGTGCCAGCAGCCCCCGGTTTGGTTCGAACACCGGGGAGCTGTTTTTT.

The CDR3 spells CASTLLPTGEQYF. DNA of the CDR3: TGTGCCAGCACCCTACTACCGACGGGCGAGCAGTACTTC. The chain combines TRBV11-1 with TRBJ2-7; D not certain. Germline V lookup: CDR1 SGHAT, CDR2 FQDESV (reference sequence). The CDR3 sequence is 13 residues long. V lost 7 bases and J lost 6, with 16 bases in between.

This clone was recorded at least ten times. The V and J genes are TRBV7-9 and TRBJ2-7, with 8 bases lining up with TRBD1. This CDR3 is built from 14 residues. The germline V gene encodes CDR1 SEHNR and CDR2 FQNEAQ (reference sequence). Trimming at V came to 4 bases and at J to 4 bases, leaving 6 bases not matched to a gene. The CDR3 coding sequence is TGTGCCAGCAGCTCCCGGGACAGGCGGTACGAGCAGTACGTC. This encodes CASSSRDRRYEQYV.

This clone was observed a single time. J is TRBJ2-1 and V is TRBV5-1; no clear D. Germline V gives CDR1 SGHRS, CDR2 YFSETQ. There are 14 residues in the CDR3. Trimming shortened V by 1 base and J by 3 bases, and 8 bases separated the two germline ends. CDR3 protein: CASSLISLYNEQFF. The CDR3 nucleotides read TGCGCCAGCAGCTTGATTTCCCTCTACAATGAGCAGTTCTTC.

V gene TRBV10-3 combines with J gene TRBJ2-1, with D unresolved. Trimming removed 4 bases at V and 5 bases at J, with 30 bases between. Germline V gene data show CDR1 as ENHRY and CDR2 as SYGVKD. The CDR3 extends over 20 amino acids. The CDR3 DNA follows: TGTGCCATCAGTGGCCAAGGACCCAGACCACCCAACTCGCTAAACAATGAGCAGTTCTTC. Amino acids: CAISGQGPRPPNSLNNEQFF.

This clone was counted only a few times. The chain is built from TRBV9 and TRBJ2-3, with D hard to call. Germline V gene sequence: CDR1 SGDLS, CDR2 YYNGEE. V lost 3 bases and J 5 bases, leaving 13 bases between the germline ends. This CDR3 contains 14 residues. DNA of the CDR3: TGTGCCAGCAGCGCCTATCAAGAAGTAGATACGCAGTATTTT. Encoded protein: CASSAYQEVDTQYF.

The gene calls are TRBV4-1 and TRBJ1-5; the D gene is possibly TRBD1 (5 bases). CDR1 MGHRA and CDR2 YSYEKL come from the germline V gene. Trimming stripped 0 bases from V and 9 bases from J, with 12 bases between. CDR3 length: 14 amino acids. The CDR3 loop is CASSQEQVGRPQHF. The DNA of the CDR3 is TGCGCCAGCAGCCAAGAACAGGTCGGTCGGCCCCAGCATTTT.

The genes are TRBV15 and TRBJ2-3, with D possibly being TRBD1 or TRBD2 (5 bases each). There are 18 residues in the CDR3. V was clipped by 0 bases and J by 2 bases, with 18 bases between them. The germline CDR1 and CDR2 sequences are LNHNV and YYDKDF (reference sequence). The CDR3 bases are TGTGCCACCAGCAGAGATCTTGGGGCAGGGACGACCACAGATACGCAGTATTTT. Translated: CATSRDLGAGTTTDTQYF.

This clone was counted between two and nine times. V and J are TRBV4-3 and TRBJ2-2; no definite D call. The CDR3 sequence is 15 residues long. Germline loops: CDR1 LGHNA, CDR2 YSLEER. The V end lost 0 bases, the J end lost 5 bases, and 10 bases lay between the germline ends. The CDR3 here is CASSQDRRRTGELFF. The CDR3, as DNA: TGCGCCAGCAGCCAAGATAGGCGACGGACCGGGGAGCTGTTTTTT.

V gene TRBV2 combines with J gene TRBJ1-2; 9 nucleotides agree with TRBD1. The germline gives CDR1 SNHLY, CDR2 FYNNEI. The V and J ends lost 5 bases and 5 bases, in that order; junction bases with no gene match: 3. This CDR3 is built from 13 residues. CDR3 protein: CASSPGQGYGYTF. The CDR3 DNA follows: TGTGCCAGCAGTCCGGGACAGGGATATGGCTACACCTTC.

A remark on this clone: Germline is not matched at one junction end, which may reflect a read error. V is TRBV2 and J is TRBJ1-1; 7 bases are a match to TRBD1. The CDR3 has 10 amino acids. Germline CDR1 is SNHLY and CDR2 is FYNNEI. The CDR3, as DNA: TGTGCCAGCAGTGCGACAGGGCCCAGCTTT. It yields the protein CASSATGPSF.

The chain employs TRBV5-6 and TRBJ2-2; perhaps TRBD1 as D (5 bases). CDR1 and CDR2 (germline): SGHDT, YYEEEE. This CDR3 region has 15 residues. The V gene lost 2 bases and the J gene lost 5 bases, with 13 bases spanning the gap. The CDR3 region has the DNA TGTGCCAGCAGCTTTCTGGCAGGGTTGACCGGGGAGCTGTTTTTT. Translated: CASSFLAGLTGELFF.

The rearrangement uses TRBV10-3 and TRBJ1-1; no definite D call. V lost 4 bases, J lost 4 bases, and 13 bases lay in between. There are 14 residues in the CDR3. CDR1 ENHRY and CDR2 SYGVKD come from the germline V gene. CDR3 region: CAISAEGGITEAFF. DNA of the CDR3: TGTGCCATCAGTGCCGAGGGAGGGATCACTGAAGCTTTCTTT.

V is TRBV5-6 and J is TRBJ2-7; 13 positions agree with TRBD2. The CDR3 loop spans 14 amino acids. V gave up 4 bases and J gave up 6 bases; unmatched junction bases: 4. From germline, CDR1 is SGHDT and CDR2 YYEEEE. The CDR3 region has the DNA TGTGCCAGCAGCCGGACTAGCGGGGGCTCCGAGCAGTACGTC. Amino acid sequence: CASSRTSGGSEQYV.

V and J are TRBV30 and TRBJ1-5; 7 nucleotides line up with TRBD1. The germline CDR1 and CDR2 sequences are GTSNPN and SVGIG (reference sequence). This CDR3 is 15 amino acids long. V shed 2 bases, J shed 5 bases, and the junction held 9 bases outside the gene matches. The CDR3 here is CAWSRLGGRDQPQHF. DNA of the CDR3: TGTGCCTGGAGTAGACTAGGGGGCAGGGATCAGCCCCAGCATTTT.

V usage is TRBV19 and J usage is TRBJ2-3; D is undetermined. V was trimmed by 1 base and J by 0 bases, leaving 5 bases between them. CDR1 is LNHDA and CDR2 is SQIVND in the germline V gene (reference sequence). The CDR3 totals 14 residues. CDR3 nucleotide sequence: TGTGCCAGTAGTATAGGTTTGAGCACAGATACGCAGTATTTT. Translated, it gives CASSIGLSTDTQYF.

The CDR3 reads CASSFETGGGTDTQYF. Written as DNA, the CDR3 is TGTGCCAGCAGCTTCGAGACAGGGGGCGGCACAGATACGCAGTATTTT. This rearrangement joins TRBV9 to TRBJ2-3, with 10 bases identical to TRBD1. J gave up 1 base and V 4 bases, and 6 bases lay outside the gene matches. The CDR3 totals 16 residues. Germline-derived CDR1 and CDR2 are SGDLS and YYNGEE.

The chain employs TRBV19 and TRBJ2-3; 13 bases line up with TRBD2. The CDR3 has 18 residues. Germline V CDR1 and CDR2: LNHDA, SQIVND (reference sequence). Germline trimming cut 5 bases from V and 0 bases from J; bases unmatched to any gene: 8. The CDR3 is CASSVTSGGVTSTDTQYF. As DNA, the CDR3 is TGTGCCAGTAGTGTTACTAGCGGGGGGGTGACCAGCACAGATACGCAGTATTTT.